This T cell receptor beta chain emerged from a study of blood T cell repertoires in COVID-19 (TCRdb year 2020). With regard to the full study: Samples from collaborators originated in the United States, Italy and Spain and spanned both the acute and convalescent phases of COVID-19. The dataset comprised deeply sampled blood TCRbeta repertoires from subjects exposed to, actively infected with, or recovered from COVID-19. The material from the prospective study consisted of cDNA or gDNA derived from T cells, B-cell-depleted T cells, or PBMCs. The repertoires were released in a freely available public database meant as a resource for research on the immune response to SARS-CoV-2. The samples were drawn from the first 160 participants of the ongoing ImmuneRACE study and from about 1,200 subjects provided by 6 global collaborators. Where HLA class I and class II types were available, the types were taken from metadata supplied by the sample provider, not from assay-based typing. Nearly every sample came with metadata listing a de-identified subject ID, COVID-19 status, age in years and sex. The paper's findings and limits, for the study overall: How much clinical and demographic metadata was included differed by source and by participant, and the metadata was provided uncurated.

Concerning this clone itself: This clone's antigen is unknown. No quality values exist for individual bases; no much larger clone is one base distant.

Collaborating institutions collected whole blood in K2EDTA tubes following their own protocols. For TCRbeta analysis, collaborators shipped samples in one of three forms: frozen whole blood, isolated PBMCs, or DNA extracted from either of those sample types. Trimming accounts for 4 bases at V and 6 bases at J, while the number of junction bases matched to no gene is 11. Sequences MGHDK (CDR1) and SYGVNS (CDR2) are obtained from the germline V gene. The CDR3 contains 16 residues, cysteine and phenylalanine counted. Only the CDR3 part of the read is kept: 48 bases, read in frame from the first base. TCRbeta CDR3 regions were amplified from genomic DNA by means of the immunoSEQ Assay, a bias-controlled multiplex PCR. Per the source publication's procedure: Within the assay, amplification of reference gene primers was used to estimate how many nucleated cells each sample contained. To quantify the absolute abundance of each unique TCRbeta CDR3 rearrangement, sequence reads were collapsed and filtered. For each sample, productive Simpson clonality was calculated by taking the square root of Simpson's diversity index across productive rearrangements. What TCRdb holds here is the immuneACCESS table cut down to in-frame rearrangements. Part of the clones is not present; checked against another copy, under half of the missing clones reflect an unresolved V gene, and the others are unexplained. V and J calls and clone size are copied from that table; D and trimming were computed from the DNA. Counted in this sample were 91,000 or so clones; approximately 82% of them appeared once. The ten largest clones take up more than 5.5% of the sample.

The chain links TRBV25-1 with TRBJ2-1; TRBD1 fits 8 bases in the junction. The receptor was derived from a man aged 50-60 years with active or convalescent COVID-19. The sample taken for sequencing was peripheral blood. The nucleotide sequence is TGTGCCAGCAGTGTCTCCGGGACAGGAGGGTTCAATGAGCAGTTCTTC. The encoded protein is CASSVSGTGGFNEQFF.